The subject of this entry is one T cell receptor beta chain. This sample is drawn from a study of cytomegalovirus exposure and HLA in healthy donors. A multiplex PCR was run with 60 Vbeta primers and 13 Jbeta primers. The repertoire was sequenced with immunoSEQ multiplex PCR; TCRdb's copy has only in-frame clones and lacks some. The table lists around 120,000 clones, approximately 80% of them singletons, with around 0.24% in the top ten. The CDR3 spans 15 residues. Germline V lookup: CDR1 MNHEY, CDR2 SVGAGI. V lost 5 bases and J 1 base, leaving 12 bases between the germline ends. This sequence originates from a man aged 50 to 59 in good health and CMV-seronegative. Sample: PBMCs. This rearrangement joins TRBV6-5 to TRBJ1-5; possible D gene TRBD1, 6 bases. CDR3 bases: TGTGCCAGCAGTCTGTTGACAGGAAGCAATCAGCCCCAGCATTTT. Residues: CASSLLTGSNQPQHF.